This TCR beta chain originates from a study of PD-1 blockade in classical Hodgkin lymphoma. Time point meaning: cycle 4 day 1 (C4D1), after more than 5 weeks of nivolumab. With no exception, relapse followed autologous stem cell transplantation in all patients, and brentuximab vedotin exposure varied. Profiled with immunoSEQ multiplex PCR; TCRdb holds only in-frame clones, not every one. The table lists some 95,000 clones, less than 95% of them singletons, with around 2.9% in the top ten. Germline CDR1 LNHNV, CDR2 YYDKDF (reference sequence). The CDR3 totals 12 residues. V lost 1 base, J lost 5 bases, and 3 bases lay in between.

This clonotype originated in a human donor with classical Hodgkin lymphoma. Sequenced material: peripheral blood mononuclear cells (PBMCs), taken before the fourth cycle of nivolumab. The J gene is TRBJ1-5, the V gene TRBV15; D not certain. The CDR3 region is CATSRVHQPQHF. The CDR3 DNA is TGTGCCACCAGCAGAGTTCATCAGCCCCAGCATTTT.